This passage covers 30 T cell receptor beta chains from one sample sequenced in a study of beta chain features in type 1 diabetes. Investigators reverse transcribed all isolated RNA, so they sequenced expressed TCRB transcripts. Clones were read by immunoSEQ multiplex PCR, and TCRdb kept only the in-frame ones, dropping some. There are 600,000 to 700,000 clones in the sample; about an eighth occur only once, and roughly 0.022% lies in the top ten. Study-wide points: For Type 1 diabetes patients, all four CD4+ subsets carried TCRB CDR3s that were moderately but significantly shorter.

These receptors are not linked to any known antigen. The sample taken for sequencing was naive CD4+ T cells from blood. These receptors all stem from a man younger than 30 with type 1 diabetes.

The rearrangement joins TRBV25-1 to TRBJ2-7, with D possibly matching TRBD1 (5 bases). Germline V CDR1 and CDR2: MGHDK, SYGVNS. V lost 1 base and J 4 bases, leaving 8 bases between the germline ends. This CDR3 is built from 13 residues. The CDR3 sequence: CASSELGPYEQYF. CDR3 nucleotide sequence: TGTGCCAGCAGTGAATTGGGGCCTTACGAGCAGTACTTC.

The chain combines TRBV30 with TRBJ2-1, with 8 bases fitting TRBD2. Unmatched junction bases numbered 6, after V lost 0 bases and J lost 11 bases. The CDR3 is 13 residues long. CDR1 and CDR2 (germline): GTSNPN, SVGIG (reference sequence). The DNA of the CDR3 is TGTGCCTGGAGTGTCGTAGCGGGGCCCCAGCAGTTCTTC. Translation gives CAWSVVAGPQQFF.

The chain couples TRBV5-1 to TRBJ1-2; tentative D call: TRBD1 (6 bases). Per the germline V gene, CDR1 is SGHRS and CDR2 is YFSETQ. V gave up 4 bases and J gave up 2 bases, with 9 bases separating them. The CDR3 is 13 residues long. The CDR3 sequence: CASSMTGNYGYTF. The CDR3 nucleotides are TGCGCCAGCAGCATGACAGGAAACTATGGCTACACCTTC.

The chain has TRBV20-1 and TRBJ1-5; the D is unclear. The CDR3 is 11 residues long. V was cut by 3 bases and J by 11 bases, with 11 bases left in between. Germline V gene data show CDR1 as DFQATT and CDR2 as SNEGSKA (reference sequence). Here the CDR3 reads CSARDWWAQHF. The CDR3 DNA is TGCAGTGCTAGGGACTGGTGGGCCCAGCATTTT.

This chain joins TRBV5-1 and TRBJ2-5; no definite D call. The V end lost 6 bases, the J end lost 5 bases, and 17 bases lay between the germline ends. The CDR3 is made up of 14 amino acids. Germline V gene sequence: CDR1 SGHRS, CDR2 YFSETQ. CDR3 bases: TGCGCCAGCACCCGAACACCACTCTCGGAGACCCAGTACTTC. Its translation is CASTRTPLSETQYF.

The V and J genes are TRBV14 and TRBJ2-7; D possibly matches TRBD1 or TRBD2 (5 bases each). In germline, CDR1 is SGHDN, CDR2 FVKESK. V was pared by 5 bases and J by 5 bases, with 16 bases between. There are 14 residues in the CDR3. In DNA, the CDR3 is TGTGCCAGCAGCGAGGGGCAGGGATACGACGAGCAGTACTTC. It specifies CASSEGQGYDEQYF.

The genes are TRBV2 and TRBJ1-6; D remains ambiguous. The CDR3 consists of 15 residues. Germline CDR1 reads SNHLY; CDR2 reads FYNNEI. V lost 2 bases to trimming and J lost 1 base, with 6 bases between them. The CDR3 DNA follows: TGTGCCAGCAGTGAATCGGGGTCCTATAATTCACCCCTCCACTTT. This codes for CASSESGSYNSPLHF.

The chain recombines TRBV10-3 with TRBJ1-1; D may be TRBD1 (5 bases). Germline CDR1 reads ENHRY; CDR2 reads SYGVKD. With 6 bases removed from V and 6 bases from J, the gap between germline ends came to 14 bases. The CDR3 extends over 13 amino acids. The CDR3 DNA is TGTGCCATCAGAGTCGGACAAGAAGCTGAAGCTTTCTTT. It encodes CAIRVGQEAEAFF.

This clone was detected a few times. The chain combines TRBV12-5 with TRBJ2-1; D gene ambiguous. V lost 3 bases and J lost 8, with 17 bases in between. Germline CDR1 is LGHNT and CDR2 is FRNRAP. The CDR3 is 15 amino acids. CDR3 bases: TGTGCTAGTGGTTTCCGGTCCCCCCGGCAAGATGAGCAGTTCTTC. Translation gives CASGFRSPRQDEQFF.

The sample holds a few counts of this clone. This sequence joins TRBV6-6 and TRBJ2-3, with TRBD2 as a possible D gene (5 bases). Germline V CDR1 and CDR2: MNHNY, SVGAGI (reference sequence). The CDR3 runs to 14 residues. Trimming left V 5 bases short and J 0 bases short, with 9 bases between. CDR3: CASSPAVSTDTQYF. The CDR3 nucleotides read TGTGCCAGCAGTCCAGCGGTTAGCACAGATACGCAGTATTTT.

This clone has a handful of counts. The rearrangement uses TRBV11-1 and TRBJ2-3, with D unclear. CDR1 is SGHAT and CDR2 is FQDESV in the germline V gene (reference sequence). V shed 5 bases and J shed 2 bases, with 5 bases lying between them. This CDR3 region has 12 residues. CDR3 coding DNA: TGTGCCAGCAGCAGGTACACAGATACGCAGTATTTT. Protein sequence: CASSRYTDTQYF.

The DNA for the CDR3 is TGTGCCAGCAGTGCGTTTAATGGGCTTAATTCACCCCTCCACTTT. Protein sequence: CASSAFNGLNSPLHF. The chain combines TRBV6-1 with TRBJ1-6, with D unresolved. The CDR3 contains 15 residues. V was shortened by 4 bases and J by 6 bases, with 13 bases between the two germline ends. Germline V gene data show CDR1 as MNHNS and CDR2 as SASEGT.

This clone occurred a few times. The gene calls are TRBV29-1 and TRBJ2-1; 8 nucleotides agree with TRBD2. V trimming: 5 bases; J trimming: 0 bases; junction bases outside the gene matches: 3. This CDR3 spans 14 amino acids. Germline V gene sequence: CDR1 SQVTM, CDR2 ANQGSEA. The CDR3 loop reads CSVRSGGSYNEQFF. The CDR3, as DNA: TGCAGCGTTAGGAGCGGGGGCTCCTACAATGAGCAGTTCTTC.

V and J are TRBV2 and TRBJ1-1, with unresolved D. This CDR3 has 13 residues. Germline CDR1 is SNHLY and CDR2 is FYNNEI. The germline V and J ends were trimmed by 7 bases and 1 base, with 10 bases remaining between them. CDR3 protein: CASKRVPNTEAFF. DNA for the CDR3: TGTGCCAGCAAGAGGGTTCCGAACACTGAAGCTTTCTTT. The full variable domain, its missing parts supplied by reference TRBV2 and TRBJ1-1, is EPEVTQTPSHQVTQMGQEVILRCVPISNHLYFYWYRQILGQKVEFLVSFYNNEISEKSEIFDDQFSVERPDGSNFTLKIRSTKLEDSAMYFCASKRVPNTEAFFGQGTRLTVV.

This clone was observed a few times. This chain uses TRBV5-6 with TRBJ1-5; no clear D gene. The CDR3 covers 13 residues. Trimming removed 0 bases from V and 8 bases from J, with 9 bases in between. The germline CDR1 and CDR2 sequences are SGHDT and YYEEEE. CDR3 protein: CASSLAGSEPQHF. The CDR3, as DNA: TGTGCCAGCAGCTTGGCCGGGTCGGAGCCCCAGCATTTT.

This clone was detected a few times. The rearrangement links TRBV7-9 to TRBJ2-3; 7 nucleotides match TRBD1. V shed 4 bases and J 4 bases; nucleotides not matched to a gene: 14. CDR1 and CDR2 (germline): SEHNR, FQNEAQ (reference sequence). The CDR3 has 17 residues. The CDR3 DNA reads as TGTGCCAGCAGCTCGGTGACAGGGACATTACGGGCAGATACGCAGTATTTT. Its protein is CASSSVTGTLRADTQYF.

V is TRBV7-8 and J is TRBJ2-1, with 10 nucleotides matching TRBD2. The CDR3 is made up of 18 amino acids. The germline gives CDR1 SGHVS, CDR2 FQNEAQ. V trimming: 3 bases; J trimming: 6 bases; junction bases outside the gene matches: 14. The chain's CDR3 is CASSFVRVSGGLRNEQFF. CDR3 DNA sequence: TGTGCCAGCAGCTTTGTCCGAGTTAGCGGGGGGCTGCGCAATGAGCAGTTCTTC. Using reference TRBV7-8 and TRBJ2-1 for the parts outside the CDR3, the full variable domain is GAGVSQSPRYKVAKRGQDVALRCDPISGHVSLFWYQQALGQGPEFLTYFQNEAQLDKSGLPSDRFFAERPEGSVSTLKIQRTQQEDSAVYLCASSFVRVSGGLRNEQFFGPGTRLTVL.

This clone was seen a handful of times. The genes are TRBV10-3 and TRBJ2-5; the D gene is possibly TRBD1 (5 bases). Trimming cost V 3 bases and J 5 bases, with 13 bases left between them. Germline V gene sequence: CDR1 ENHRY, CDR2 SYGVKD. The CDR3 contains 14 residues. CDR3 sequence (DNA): TGTGCCATCAGTGAAGCAGGGTCTGCCGAGACCCAGTACTTC. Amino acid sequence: CAISEAGSAETQYF.

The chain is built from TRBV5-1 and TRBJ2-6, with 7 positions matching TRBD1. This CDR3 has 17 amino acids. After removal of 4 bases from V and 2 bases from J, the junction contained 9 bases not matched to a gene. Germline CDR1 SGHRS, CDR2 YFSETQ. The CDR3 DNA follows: TGCGCCAGCAGCGTTTGGACAGGAAGTACTGGGGCCAACGTCCTGACTTTC. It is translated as CASSVWTGSTGANVLTF.

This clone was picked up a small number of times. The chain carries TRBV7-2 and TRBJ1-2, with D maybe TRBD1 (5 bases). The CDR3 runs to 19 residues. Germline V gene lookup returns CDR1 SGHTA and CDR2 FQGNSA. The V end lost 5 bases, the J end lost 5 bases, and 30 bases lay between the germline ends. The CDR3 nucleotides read TGTGCCAGCAGCCGTTCCGAAGGCAGGGTTCCGGGAACGCGGTATGGCTACACCTTC. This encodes CASSRSEGRVPGTRYGYTF.

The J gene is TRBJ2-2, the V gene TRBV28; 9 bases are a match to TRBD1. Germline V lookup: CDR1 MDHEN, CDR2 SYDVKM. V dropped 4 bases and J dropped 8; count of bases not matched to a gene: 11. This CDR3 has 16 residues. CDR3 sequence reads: CASSWAGTGLSGELFF. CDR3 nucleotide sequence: TGTGCCAGCAGTTGGGCGGGGACAGGGTTATCGGGGGAGCTGTTTTTT.

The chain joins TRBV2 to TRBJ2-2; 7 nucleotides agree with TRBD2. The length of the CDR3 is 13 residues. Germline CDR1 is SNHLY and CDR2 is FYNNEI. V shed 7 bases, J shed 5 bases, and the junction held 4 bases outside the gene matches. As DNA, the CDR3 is TGTGCCAGCATCCGGGGGGTTACCGGGGAGCTGTTTTTT. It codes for CASIRGVTGELFF.

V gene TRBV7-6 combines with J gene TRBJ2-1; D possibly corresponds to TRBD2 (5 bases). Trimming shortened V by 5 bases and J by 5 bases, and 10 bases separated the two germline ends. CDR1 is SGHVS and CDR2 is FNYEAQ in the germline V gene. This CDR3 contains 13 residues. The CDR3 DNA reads TGTGCCAGCAGCCGTACGGGGAACAATGAGCAGTTCTTC. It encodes CASSRTGNNEQFF.

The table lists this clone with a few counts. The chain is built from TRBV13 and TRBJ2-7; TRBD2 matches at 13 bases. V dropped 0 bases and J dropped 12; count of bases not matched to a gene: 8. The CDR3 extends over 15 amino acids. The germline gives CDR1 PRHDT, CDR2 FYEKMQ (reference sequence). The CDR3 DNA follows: TGTGCCAGCAGCTTAGGCCGGACTAGCGGGGGCCCAATGTACTTC. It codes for CASSLGRTSGGPMYF.

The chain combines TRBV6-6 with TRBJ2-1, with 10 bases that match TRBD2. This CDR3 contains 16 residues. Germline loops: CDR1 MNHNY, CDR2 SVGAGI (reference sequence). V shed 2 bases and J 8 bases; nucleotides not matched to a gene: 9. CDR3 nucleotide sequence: TGTGCCAGCAGTTACGGTAGCGGGGGGTCCCTAGATGAGCAGTTCTTC. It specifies CASSYGSGGSLDEQFF.

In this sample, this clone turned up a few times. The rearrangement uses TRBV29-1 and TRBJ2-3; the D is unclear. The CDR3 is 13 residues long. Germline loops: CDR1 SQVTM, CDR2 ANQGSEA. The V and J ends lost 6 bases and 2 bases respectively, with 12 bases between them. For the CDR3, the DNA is TGCAGCGTCGCGGATCCTTACACAGATACGCAGTATTTT. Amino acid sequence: CSVADPYTDTQYF.

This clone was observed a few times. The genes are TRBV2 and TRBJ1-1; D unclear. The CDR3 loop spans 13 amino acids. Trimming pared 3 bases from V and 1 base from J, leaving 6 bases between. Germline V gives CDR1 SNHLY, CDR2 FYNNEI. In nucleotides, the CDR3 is TGTGCCAGCAGTGACCAGACGAACACTGAAGCTTTCTTT. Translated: CASSDQTNTEAFF.

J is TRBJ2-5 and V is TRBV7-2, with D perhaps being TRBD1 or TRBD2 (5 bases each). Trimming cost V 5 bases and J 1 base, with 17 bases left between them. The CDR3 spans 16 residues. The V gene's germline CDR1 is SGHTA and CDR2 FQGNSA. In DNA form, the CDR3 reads TGTGCCAGCAGCCAGCCCCCCCCGGGGACCCAAGAGACCCAGTACTTC. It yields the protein CASSQPPPGTQETQYF.

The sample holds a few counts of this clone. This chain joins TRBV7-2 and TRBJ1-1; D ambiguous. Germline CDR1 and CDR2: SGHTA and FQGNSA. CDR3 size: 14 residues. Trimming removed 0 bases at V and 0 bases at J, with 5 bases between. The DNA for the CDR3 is TGTGCCAGCAGCTTAGCAGAGTTGAACACTGAAGCTTTCTTT. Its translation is CASSLAELNTEAFF.

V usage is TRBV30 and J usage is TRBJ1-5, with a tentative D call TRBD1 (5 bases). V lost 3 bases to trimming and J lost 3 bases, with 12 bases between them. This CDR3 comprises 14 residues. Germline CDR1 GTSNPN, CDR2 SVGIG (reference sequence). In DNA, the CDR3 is TGTGCCTGGAGCGCGACAGCCGACAATCAGCCCCAGCATTTT. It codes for CAWSATADNQPQHF.